The TCR beta chain under discussion was sequenced for a study of identical twins. Healthy Caucasians, and only they, were the donors. MiXCR, applied by TCRdb to the 5' RACE reads, yields one record per CDR3 protein. This sample has 500,000 to 550,000 distinct CDR3 sequences, with about a fifth found just once. The same data also contributed to another study, on yellow fever vaccine responses in identical twins.

The material sequenced was CD4+ T cells sorted from blood. The clonotype was recovered from a woman aged 18-29 years in good health.

CDR3 bases: TGTGCCACCAGCAGAGATGGACTAGCGGCCAATGAGCAGTTCTTC. Its protein product is CATSRDGLAANEQFF. This chain uses TRBV15 with TRBJ2-1; 10 bases match TRBD2. The germline V gene has CDR1 LNHNV and CDR2 YYDKDF (reference sequence). The ends lost 0 bases at V and 6 bases at J; junction bases unmatched: 2. There are 15 residues in the CDR3.